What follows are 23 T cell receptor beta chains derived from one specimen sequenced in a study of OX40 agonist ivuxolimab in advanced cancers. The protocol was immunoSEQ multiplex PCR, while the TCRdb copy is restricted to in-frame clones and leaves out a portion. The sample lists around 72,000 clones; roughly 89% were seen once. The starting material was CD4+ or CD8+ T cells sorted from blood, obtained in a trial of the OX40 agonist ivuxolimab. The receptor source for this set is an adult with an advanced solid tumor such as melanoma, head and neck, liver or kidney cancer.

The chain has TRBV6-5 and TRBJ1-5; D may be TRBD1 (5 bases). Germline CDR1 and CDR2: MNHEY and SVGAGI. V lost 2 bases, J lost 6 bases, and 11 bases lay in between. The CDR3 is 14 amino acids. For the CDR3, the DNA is TGTGCCAGCAGTTACACCCCGGGGGTTCAGCCCCAGCATTTT. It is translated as CASSYTPGVQPQHF.

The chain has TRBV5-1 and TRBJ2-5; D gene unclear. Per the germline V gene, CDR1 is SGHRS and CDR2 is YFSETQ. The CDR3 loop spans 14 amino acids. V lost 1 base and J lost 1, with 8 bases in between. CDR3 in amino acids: CASSLYGVQETQYF. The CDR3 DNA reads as TGCGCCAGCAGCTTGTACGGAGTCCAAGAGACCCAGTACTTC.

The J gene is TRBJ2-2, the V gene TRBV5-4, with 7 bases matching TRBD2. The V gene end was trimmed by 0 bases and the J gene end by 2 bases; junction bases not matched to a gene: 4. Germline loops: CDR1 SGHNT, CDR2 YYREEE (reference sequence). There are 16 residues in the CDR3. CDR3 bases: TGTGCCAGCAGCTTGGGTGGCGGGAGTAACACCGGGGAGCTGTTTTTT. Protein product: CASSLGGGSNTGELFF. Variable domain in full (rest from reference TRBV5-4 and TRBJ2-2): ETGVTQSPTHLIKTRGQQVTLRCSSQSGHNTVSWYQQALGQGPQFIFQYYREEENGRGNFPPRFSGLQFPNYSSELNVNALELDDSALYLCASSLGGGSNTGELFFGEGSRLTVL.

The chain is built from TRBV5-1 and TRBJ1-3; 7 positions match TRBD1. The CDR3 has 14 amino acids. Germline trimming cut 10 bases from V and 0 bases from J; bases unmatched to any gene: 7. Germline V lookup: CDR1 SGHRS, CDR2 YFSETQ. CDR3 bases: TGCGCCTCGACGGAGGGGGCCTCTGGAAACACCATATATTTT. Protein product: CASTEGASGNTIYF.

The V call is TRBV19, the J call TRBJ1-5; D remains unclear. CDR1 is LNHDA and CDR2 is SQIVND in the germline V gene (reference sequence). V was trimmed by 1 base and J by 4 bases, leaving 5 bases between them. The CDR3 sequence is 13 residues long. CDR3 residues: CASSIGINQPQHF. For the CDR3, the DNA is TGTGCCAGTAGTATAGGGATTAATCAGCCCCAGCATTTT. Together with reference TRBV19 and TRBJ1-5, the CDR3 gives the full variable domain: DGGITQSPKYLFRKEGQNVTLSCEQNLNHDAMYWYRQDPGQGLRLIYYSQIVNDFQKGDIAEGYSVSREKKESFPLTVTSAQKNPTAFYLCASSIGINQPQHFGDGTRLSIL.

The CDR3 nucleotides read TGTGCCAGCAGCCCCTCCCGTCTCACCCGGGAGAACACAGATACGCAGTATTTT. It yields the protein CASSPSRLTRENTDTQYF. The rearrangement links TRBV14 to TRBJ2-3; tentative D call: TRBD2 (6 bases). This CDR3 is built from 18 residues. From germline, CDR1 is SGHDN and CDR2 FVKESK. V was shortened by 4 bases and J by 2 bases, with 22 bases between the two germline ends.

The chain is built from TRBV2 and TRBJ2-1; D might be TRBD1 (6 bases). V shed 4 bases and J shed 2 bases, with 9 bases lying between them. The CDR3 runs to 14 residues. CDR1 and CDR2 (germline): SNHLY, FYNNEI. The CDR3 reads CASSAAGAYNEQFF. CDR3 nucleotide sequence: TGTGCCAGCAGTGCAGCAGGGGCCTACAATGAGCAGTTCTTC.

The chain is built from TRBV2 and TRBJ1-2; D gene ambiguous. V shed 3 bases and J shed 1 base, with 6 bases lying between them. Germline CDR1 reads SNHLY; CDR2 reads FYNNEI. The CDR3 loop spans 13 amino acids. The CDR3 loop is CASSDQVNYGYTF. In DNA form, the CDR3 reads TGTGCCAGCAGTGATCAGGTTAACTATGGCTACACCTTC.

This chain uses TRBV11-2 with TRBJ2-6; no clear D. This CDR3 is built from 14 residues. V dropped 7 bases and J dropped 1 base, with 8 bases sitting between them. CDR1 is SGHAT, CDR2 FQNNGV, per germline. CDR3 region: CASTLGSGANVLTF. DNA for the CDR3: TGTGCCAGCACCCTTGGGTCTGGGGCCAACGTCCTGACTTTC.

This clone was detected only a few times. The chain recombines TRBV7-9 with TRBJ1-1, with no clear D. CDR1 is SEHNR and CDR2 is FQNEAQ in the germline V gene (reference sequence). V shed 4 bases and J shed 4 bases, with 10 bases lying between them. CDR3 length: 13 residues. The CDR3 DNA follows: TGTGCCAGCAGCTATGTGGGCGTCACTGAAGCTTTCTTT. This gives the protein CASSYVGVTEAFF.

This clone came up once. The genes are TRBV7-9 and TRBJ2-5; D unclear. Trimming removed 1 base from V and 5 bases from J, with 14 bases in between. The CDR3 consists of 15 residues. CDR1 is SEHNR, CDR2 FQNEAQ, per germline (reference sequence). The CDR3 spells CASSLVGSQKETQYF. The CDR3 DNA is TGTGCCAGCAGCTTAGTGGGTTCCCAGAAGGAGACCCAGTACTTC.

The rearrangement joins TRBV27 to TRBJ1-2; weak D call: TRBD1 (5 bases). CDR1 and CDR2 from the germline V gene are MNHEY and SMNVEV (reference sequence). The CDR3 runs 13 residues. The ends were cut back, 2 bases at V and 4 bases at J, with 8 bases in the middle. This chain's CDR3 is CASSLGRVYGYTF. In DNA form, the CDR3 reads TGTGCCAGCAGTTTAGGCAGGGTCTATGGCTACACCTTC.

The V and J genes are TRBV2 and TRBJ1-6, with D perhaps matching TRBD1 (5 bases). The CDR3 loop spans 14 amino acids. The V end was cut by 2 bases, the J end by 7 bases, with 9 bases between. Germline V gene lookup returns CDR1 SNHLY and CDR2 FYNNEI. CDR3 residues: CASSEQGRNSPLHF. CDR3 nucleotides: TGTGCCAGCAGTGAACAGGGCAGGAATTCACCCCTCCACTTT. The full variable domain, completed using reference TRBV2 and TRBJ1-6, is EPEVTQTPSHQVTQMGQEVILRCVPISNHLYFYWYRQILGQKVEFLVSFYNNEISEKSEIFDDQFSVERPDGSNFTLKIRSTKLEDSAMYFCASSEQGRNSPLHFGNGTRLTVT.

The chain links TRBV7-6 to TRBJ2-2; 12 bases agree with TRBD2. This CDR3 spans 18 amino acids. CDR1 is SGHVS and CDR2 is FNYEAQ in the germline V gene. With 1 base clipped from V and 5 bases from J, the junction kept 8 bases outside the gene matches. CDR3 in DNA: TGTGCCAGCAGCTTAGACCCCCTAGCGGGAGGGTGGACCGGGGAGCTGTTTTTT. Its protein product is CASSLDPLAGGWTGELFF. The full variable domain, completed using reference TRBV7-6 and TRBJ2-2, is GAGVSQSPRYKVTKRGQDVALRCDPISGHVSLYWYRQALGQGPEFLTYFNYEAQQDKSGLPNDRFSAERPEGSISTLTIQRTEQRDSAMYRCASSLDPLAGGWTGELFFGEGSRLTVL.

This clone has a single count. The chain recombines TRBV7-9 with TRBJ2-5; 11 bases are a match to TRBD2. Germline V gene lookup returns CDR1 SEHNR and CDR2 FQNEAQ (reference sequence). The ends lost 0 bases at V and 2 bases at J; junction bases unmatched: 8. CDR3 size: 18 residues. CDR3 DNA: TGTGCCAGCAGCTTAGCCTCGGGTAGCGGGGGGGATCAAGAGACCCAGTACTTC. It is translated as CASSLASGSGGDQETQYF.

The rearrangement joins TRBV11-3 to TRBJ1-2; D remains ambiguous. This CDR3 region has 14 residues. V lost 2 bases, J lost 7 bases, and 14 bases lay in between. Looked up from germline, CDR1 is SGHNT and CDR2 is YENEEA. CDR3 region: CASSLSHGLVGYTF. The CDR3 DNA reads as TGTGCCAGCAGCTTAAGTCACGGGTTGGTTGGCTACACCTTC.

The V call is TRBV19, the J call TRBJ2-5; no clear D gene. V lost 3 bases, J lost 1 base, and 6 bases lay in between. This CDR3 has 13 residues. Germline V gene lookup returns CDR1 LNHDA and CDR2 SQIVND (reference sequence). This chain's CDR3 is CASSIFIQETQYF. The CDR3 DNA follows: TGTGCCAGTAGTATTTTCATCCAAGAGACCCAGTACTTC.

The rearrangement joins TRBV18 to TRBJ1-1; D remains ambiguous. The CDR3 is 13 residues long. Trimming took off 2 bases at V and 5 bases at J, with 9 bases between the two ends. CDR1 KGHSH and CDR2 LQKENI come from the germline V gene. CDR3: CASSPGVGTEAFF. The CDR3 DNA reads TGTGCCAGCTCACCAGGGGTTGGGACTGAAGCTTTCTTT.

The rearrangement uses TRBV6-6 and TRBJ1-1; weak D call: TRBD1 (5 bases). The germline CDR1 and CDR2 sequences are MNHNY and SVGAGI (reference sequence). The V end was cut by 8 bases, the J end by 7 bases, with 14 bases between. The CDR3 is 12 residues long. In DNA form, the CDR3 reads TGTGCCAGCTCAAATAGGGGCTTTGAAGCTTTCTTT. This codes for CASSNRGFEAFF.

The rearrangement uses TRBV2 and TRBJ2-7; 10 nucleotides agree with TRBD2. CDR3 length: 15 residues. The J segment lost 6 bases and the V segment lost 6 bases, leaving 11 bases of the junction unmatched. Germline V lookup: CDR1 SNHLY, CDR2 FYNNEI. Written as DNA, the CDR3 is TGTGCCAGCAGCCTCTCTAGCGGGAGAGTGAGCGAGCAGTACTTC. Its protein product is CASSLSSGRVSEQYF.

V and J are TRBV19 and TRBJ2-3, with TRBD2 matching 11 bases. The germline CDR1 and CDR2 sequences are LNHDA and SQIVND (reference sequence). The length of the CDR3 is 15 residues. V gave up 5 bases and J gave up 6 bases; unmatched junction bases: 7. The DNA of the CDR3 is TGTGCCAGTAGTGAGACTAGCGGGACTTTGGATACGCAGTATTTT. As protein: CASSETSGTLDTQYF. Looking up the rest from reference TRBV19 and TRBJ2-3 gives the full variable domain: DGGITQSPKYLFRKEGQNVTLSCEQNLNHDAMYWYRQDPGQGLRLIYYSQIVNDFQKGDIAEGYSVSREKKESFPLTVTSAQKNPTAFYLCASSETSGTLDTQYFGPGTRLTVL.

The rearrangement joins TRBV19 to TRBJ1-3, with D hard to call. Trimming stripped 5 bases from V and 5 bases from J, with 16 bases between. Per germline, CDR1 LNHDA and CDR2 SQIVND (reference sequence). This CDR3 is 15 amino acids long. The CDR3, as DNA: TGTGCCAGTAGTTGGTCTCTCCAGGCTAGAAACACCATATATTTT. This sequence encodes CASSWSLQARNTIYF.

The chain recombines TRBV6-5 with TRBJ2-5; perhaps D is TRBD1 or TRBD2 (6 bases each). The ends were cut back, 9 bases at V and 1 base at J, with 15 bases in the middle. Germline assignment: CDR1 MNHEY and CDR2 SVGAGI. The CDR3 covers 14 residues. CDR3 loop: CARPPPGAQETQYF. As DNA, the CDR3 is TGTGCCAGGCCCCCCCCGGGGGCCCAAGAGACCCAGTACTTC.